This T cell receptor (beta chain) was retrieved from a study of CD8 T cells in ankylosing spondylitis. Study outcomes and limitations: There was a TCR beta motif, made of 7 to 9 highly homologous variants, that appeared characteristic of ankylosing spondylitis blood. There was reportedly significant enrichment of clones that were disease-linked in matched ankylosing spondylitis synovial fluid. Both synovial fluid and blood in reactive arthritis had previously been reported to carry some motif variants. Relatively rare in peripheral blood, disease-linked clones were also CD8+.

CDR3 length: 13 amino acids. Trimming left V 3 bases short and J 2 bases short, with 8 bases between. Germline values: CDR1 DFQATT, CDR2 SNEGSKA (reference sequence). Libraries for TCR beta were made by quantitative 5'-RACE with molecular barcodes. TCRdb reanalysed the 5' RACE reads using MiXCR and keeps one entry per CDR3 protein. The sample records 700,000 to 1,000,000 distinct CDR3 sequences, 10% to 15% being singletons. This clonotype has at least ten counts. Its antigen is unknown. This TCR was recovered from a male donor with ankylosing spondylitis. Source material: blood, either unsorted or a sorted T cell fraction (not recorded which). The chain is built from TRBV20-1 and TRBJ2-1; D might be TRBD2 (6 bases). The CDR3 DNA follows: TGCAGTGCTAGCGGGAGAGCCTACAATGAGCAGTTCTTC. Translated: CSASGRAYNEQFF.